The rows below give T cell receptor beta chains drawn from one sample of a study of PD-L1 blockade in urothelial cancer. TCRdb keeps only in-frame clones here, not all; method: immunoSEQ multiplex PCR. The table includes some 110,000 clones, roughly 90% detected once. The sequencing here drew on PBMCs, taken around atezolizumab (anti-PD-L1) treatment. All receptors derive from a man aged 60-69 years with urothelial cancer. The CDR3 runs from the conserved cysteine through the conserved F or W. The D gene is left open where the match is weak. A clone size is listed for some rows: how often the clone was seen (once, few, many), or a class if it is expanded.

TRBJ2-7	once	TRBD2	TRBV5-4	TGTGCCAGCAGCCGAGCGGGAGTCGGCGAGCAGTACTTC	CASSRAGVGEQYF
TRBJ1-2	once	TRBD1	TRBV7-2	TGTGCCAGCAGCGGATTCCGGGACAGGGGGCGTGTTTTGGGCTACACCTTC	CASSGFRDRGRVLGYTF
TRBJ2-5	-	-	TRBV2	TGTGCCAGCAGTGAAAATACAGGGCGAGCAGAGACCCAGTACTTC	CASSENTGRAETQYF
TRBJ2-2	-	TRBD1	TRBV11-1	TGTGCCAGCAGCTTTATGCCCACAGGGGTAAACACCGGGGAGCTGTTTTTT	CASSFMPTGVNTGELFF
TRBJ1-5	-	-	TRBV2	TGTGCCAGCGTGGCGACTAATAGCAATCAGCCCCAGCATTTT	CASVATNSNQPQHF
TRBJ2-7	-	-	TRBV19	TGTGCCAGTAGTATCGCAGCGGTAACCTACGAGCAGTACTTC	CASSIAAVTYEQYF
TRBJ2-1	-	-	TRBV21-1	TGTGCCAGCAGCAAAGCGCGGGTTTCCTCCTACAATGAGCAGTTCTTC	CASSKARVSSYNEQFF
TRBJ1-5	once	TRBD1	TRBV5-6	TGTGCCAGCAGCTTGGCAGGGGGGCAGCCCCAGCATTTT	CASSLAGGQPQHF
TRBJ1-2	-	-	TRBV6-1	TGTGCCAGCAGCCCAGGGACAAGCTATGGCTACACCTTC	CASSPGTSYGYTF
TRBJ2-7	-	-	TRBV10-3	TGTGCCGCGGGTTTTAGGTACGAGCAGTACTTC	CAAGFRYEQYF
TRBJ2-2	-	TRBD1	TRBV5-6	TGTGCCAGCAGCTTTGGGACAGGGAACACCGGGGAGCTGTTTTTT	CASSFGTGNTGELFF
TRBJ2-3	-	-	TRBV18	TGTGCCAGCTCCCGGGACATAAGCACAGATACGCAGTATTTT	CASSRDISTDTQYF
TRBJ2-7	-	-	TRBV7-8	TGTGCCAGCAGCTTAGCGGGGGGGGCGGGGGCCTACGAGCAGTACTTC	CASSLAGGAGAYEQYF
TRBJ1-5	-	-	TRBV6-4	TGTGCCAGCAGCGGACAGCCAAATCAGCCCCAGCATTTT	CASSGQPNQPQHF
TRBJ1-3	once	TRBD1	TRBV19	TGTGCCAGTAGTCGGGACAGCGGAAACACTGGAAACACCATATATTTT	CASSRDSGNTGNTIYF
TRBJ1-5	-	-	TRBV4-3	TGCGCCAGCAGCCAAGATCGGAGTTATCAGCCCCAGCATTTT	CASSQDRSYQPQHF
TRBJ1-1	-	TRBD1	TRBV18	TGTGCCAGCTATCCGCAGGACAGGGGGCTTACTGAAGCTTTCTTT	CASYPQDRGLTEAFF
TRBJ2-1	-	TRBD1	TRBV7-2	TGTGCCAGCAGCTTTTCGGGACAGAACTACAATGAGCAGTTCTTC	CASSFSGQNYNEQFF
TRBJ2-2	-	-	TRBV7-2	TGTGCCAGCAGCTTAGGCAGGGTGGGGACCGGGGAGCTGTTTTTT	CASSLGRVGTGELFF
TRBJ2-7	-	-	TRBV7-6	TGTGCCACCTCCCAGGGTAGGAACTCCTACGAGCAGTACTTC	CATSQGRNSYEQYF
TRBJ2-1	-	TRBD2	TRBV19	TGTGCCAGTAGTCTCGGGACTAGGGGATTTGACAATGAGCAGTTCTTC	CASSLGTRGFDNEQFF
TRBJ2-7	-	TRBD1	TRBV5-5	TGTGCCAGCAGCTCGACTAATACAGGGGCCGAGCAGTACTTC	CASSSTNTGAEQYF
TRBJ1-1	once	-	TRBV4-1	TGCGCCAGCAGCGCAAGAGCGGAACGGGCGTACACTGAAGCTTTCTTT	CASSARAERAYTEAFF
TRBJ2-3	-	-	TRBV5-6	TGTGCCAGCAGCTTCCCTAGCGAAGATACGCAGTATTTT	CASSFPSEDTQYF
TRBJ1-2	-	TRBD1	TRBV5-4	TGTGCCAGCAGCTTGGGTGATTCGGGACAGACCTATGGCTACACCTTC	CASSLGDSGQTYGYTF
TRBJ2-7	-	TRBD1	TRBV7-9	TGTGCCAGCAGCCAAGGGTCGGCAGGGGGCCACGAGCAGTACTTC	CASSQGSAGGHEQYF
TRBJ2-3	-	-	TRBV4-3	TGCGCCAGCAGCCCCCGGACGCCCAGGGACACAGATACGCAGTATTTT	CASSPRTPRDTDTQYF
TRBJ1-1	-	-	TRBV5-1	TGCGCCAGCAGCGGAGACAGGACGACTGAAGCTTTCTTT	CASSGDRTTEAFF
TRBJ2-5	-	-	TRBV10-2	TGCGCCAGCAGTGCCACAATACAAGAGACCCAGTACTTC	CASSATIQETQYF
TRBJ1-1	-	TRBD1	TRBV18	TGTGCCAGCTCACCCTTACAGGGGGCTGATGAAGCTTTCTTT	CASSPLQGADEAFF
TRBJ2-5	-	-	TRBV5-1	TGCGCCAGCAGCTCGGTGACAGGAGAAGAGACCCAGTACTTC	CASSSVTGEETQYF
TRBJ1-3	-	-	TRBV7-3	TGTGCCAGCAGCGAAAAAGGGGGCTCTGGAAACACCATATATTTT	CASSEKGGSGNTIYF
TRBJ1-4	-	-	TRBV6-7	TGTGCCAGCAGTTACCGAGGGCCGAATGAAAAACTGTTTTTT	CASSYRGPNEKLFF
TRBJ2-3	-	-	TRBV7-2	TGTGCCAGCAGCTTAGATTCGCTACAGGGTGCTACGCAGTATTTT	CASSLDSLQGATQYF
TRBJ1-4	-	TRBD1	TRBV28	TGTGCCAGCAGTTCCGACCCCGGGACAGGGGGCTACAAACTGTTTTTT	CASSSDPGTGGYKLFF
TRBJ2-5	-	-	TRBV5-4	TGTGCCAGCAGCTTGGACCTCGGGAATCAAGAGACCCAGTACTTC	CASSLDLGNQETQYF
TRBJ2-7	-	-	TRBV19	TGTGCCAGTAGCTACCCTAGGGGTGGCGTCTACGAGCAGTACTTC	CASSYPRGGVYEQYF
TRBJ2-5	-	TRBD1	TRBV5-4	TGTGCCAGCAGCTGGACAGGGTACCAAGAGACCCAGTACTTC	CASSWTGYQETQYF
TRBJ2-1	-	-	TRBV5-6	TGTGCCAGCAGCTTTAGGGGGAGGGGCTCCTACAATGAGCAGTTCTTC	CASSFRGRGSYNEQFF
TRBJ1-2	-	-	TRBV6-5	TGTGCCAGCACCCCGACAGGAGTTGGCTACACCTTC	CASTPTGVGYTF
TRBJ2-2	-	TRBD2	TRBV30	TGTGCCTGGAGTGTAGCTAGCGGGTTCACCGGGGAGCTGTTTTTT	CAWSVASGFTGELFF
TRBJ2-7	-	-	TRBV19	TGTGCCAGTAGCCCATTCGGGACACCTCCCTACGAGCAGTACTTC	CASSPFGTPPYEQYF
TRBJ1-1	-	-	TRBV29-1	TGCAGCGCTGCAGAACAGGCGAACACTGAAGCTTTCTTT	CSAAEQANTEAFF
TRBJ1-5	-	TRBD1	TRBV19	TGTGCCAGTAGTACAAGACAGGGAAGCAATCAGCCCCAGCATTTT	CASSTRQGSNQPQHF
TRBJ2-2	-	TRBD1	TRBV7-3	TGTGCCAGCGGGACAGGGGGCTCCGGGGAGCTGTTTTTT	CASGTGGSGELFF
TRBJ1-1	-	TRBD1	TRBV19	TGTGCCAGTAGTACAAGACAGGGTGTCTGGTCTGAAGCTTTCTTT	CASSTRQGVWSEAFF
TRBJ2-7	-	-	TRBV5-6	TGTGCCAGCAGCTTGGACATTGCCTACGAGCAGTACTTC	CASSLDIAYEQYF
TRBJ2-3	-	-	TRBV27	TGTGCCAGCAGTTTATCCCCAGGGGTTGGAGATACGCAGTATTTT	CASSLSPGVGDTQYF
TRBJ2-2	-	-	TRBV6-5	TGTGCCAGCAGTTACGACCCGCGGGGTTTCACCGGGGAGCTGTTTTTT	CASSYDPRGFTGELFF
TRBJ1-2	-	-	TRBV18	TGTGCCAGCTCACCACCGAGCCAGGTCTATGGCTACACCTTC	CASSPPSQVYGYTF
TRBJ2-2	few	-	TRBV13	TGTGCCAGCAGCTTAGGCCGGGGTCCCTCCTACACCGGGGAGCTGTTTTTT	CASSLGRGPSYTGELFF
TRBJ2-3	-	TRBD1	TRBV5-1	TGCGCCAGCAGCCCCGGGACAGTCATCACAGATACGCAGTATTTT	CASSPGTVITDTQYF
TRBJ2-3	-	TRBD2	TRBV5-1	TGCGCCAGCAGTTTGCAACTAGCGGCCACAGATACGCAGTATTTT	CASSLQLAATDTQYF
TRBJ1-4	-	TRBD1	TRBV11-1	TGTGCCAGCAGCCCCACCGCCGGGACAGATTACGAAAAACTGTTTTTT	CASSPTAGTDYEKLFF
TRBJ2-7	-	TRBD1	TRBV11-3	TGTGCCAGCAGCCGCCGGGACAGGTCCTACGAGCAGTACTTC	CASSRRDRSYEQYF